This TCR beta chain appears in the sequencing data of a study of cytomegalovirus exposure and HLA in healthy donors listed by TCRdb under 2017. About the study as a whole: In an earlier analysis of fewer than 750 of the donors, 276 Gb of sequence data and 120 million or so unique TCR beta sequences from 150 million to 200 million T cells were reported. Around 330 gigabases of sequencing data and 70 million to 95 million unique TCR sequences made up an early release that covered several hundred HLA-typed donors. Of the roughly 400 genotyped donors, less than 90% were placed in the genetic ancestry cluster associated with self-reported Caucasian donors. The study aimed to test whether signatures of past pathogen exposure could be identified by cataloging public T cell receptors. The T cell repertoires of 666 subjects were profiled by immunosequencing and related to cytomegalovirus serostatus. In addition to the first cohort of approximately 670 subjects, a separate validation cohort of 100 to 150 different subjects was used. The study combined high-throughput TCR immunosequencing, statistical association of individual TCRs with disease status, and machine learning to predict cytomegalovirus infection status. In a later analysis, previously published TCR beta repertoires from 666 donors were re-analyzed and high-resolution HLA genotyping was added so that TCR occurrence patterns could be studied. Rather than drawing on any new phenotypic data, the later analysis identified candidate immune exposures from TCR beta sequences and the way those sequences occurred across donors. An earlier analysis of around 540 of the donors applied high-throughput TCR beta sequencing to assess whether each TCR beta V gene segment acted as functional or pseudogenic. Donor age, sex, ethnicity and CMV serostatus were collected together with the repertoire data. A later genetic analysis used genome-wide SNP genotypes for about 65% of the 666 donors, treating that subset as a discovery cohort. All discovery cohort repertoires had been generated using a single sequencing platform. Both class I and class II loci were covered by HLA typing, at four-digit resolution. Typing coverage varied by locus: 629-630 donors for A, B, C, DRB1 and DQB1; more than 500 for DQA1; approximately 570 for DPA1; roughly 450 for DPB1. Because of strong linkage in the cohort, 4 to 6 DR-DQ haplotypes were treated as single units for association and clustering. On average, around 240,000 unique TCR beta nucleotide sequences were sequenced per donor among fewer than 500 genotyped donors of the cohort, with roughly 18% of those sequences being non-productive.

The cohort comprised 670 or so healthy bone marrow donors. Cohort members were all nominally healthy when sampled, although unrecorded immune exposures were likely present. The donor tested CMV seropositive, placing the donor among the 289 seropositive members of the cohort. Every donor gave a peripheral blood sample, and the peripheral blood mononuclear cells from that sample were used for TCR beta sequencing. The Qiagen DNeasy Blood Extraction Kit was used to extract genomic DNA from the blood cell samples. Libraries came from the immunoSEQ multiplex PCR assay. A mixture of 60 forward primers for TCR Vbeta segments and 13 reverse primers for TCR Jbeta segments was used in the multiplex PCR. The CDR3 region of rearranged TCR beta genes was amplified from genomic DNA with a multiplex PCR assay. The Illumina HiSeq System was used to sequence the amplified TCR beta libraries as 87-base-pair reads. Per the original workflow: In a later analysis, tens of millions of unique TCR beta chains were counted across the roughly 610 repertoires, and approximately 11 million of these chains were shared by at least two donors. Raw reads were error-corrected and collapsed into unique sequences by a nearest-neighbor algorithm in which closely related sequences were merged to remove PCR and sequencing errors. Alignment of CDR3 sequences to IMGT reference sequences was used to assign V, D and J gene segments. For a sequence to be retained, a match of at least six nucleotides was required to both a V gene segment and a J gene segment. A rearrangement counted as productive if the CDR3 had no stop codons and remained in frame with V and J, and every other rearrangement counted as non-productive. CDR3 was defined according to IMGT convention as the region running from the second conserved V-encoded cysteine to the conserved J-encoded phenylalanine. The earlier analysis of roughly 590 of the donors excluded any sequence lacking an unambiguous match to a single V gene segment. In an earlier analysis of approximately 560 of the donors, a V segment was called functional when productive rearrangements were above 56.7%, and segregating when the standard deviation between donors exceeded 5%. To diagnose cytomegalovirus status from the catalog of TCR beta chain sequences, a statistical classification framework was built. In a later analysis, V and J genes were assigned by comparing TCR nucleotide sequences against IMGT/GENE-DB human TR gene sequences. A later analysis assigned CDR3 sequences and most-parsimonious VDJ recombination scenarios with the TCRdist pipeline. In a later analysis, each TCR beta chain was defined by its CDR3 amino acid sequence together with its V-gene family, and reads lacking a unique V-gene family were excluded. As a way to deal with suspected cross-contamination and a sequencing artifact, a later analysis dropped roughly 600 nucleotide sequences that were highly shared and had low generation probability. In a later analysis, a clonal expansion index for each public chain was calculated from normalized within-repertoire ranks of inferred template counts. In a later analysis, generation probabilities were computed using a VDJ recombination model fitted to out-of-frame rearrangements, and the results were checked against IGoR. A later analysis scored TCR-TCR, TCR-HLA and TCR-CMV co-occurrence with hypergeometric tests, applying a repertoire-size bias correction to TCR pairs. False discovery rates were estimated in a later analysis by permuting HLA or CMV assignments 20 times. In a later analysis, co-occurring TCRs were grouped using DBSCAN, and TCRdist sequence similarity was added for clustering within HLA-allele-positive subsets. For co-occurrence clustering, repertoires with fewer than 30,000 or more than 120,000 public chains were excluded, along with 4 to 6 repertoires with anomalous nucleotide sharing. As stored in TCRdb, this immuneACCESS dataset retains in-frame rearrangements with V and J assigned. A fraction of the clones does not appear; measured against another copy, unresolved V genes explain less than half of the discrepancy, and the remainder lacks a known reason. From that table come the V and J calls and clone size; the DNA was used to work out D and trimming. The sample table holds 150,000 to 200,000 clones, of which 60% to 80% were seen once. Of the sample, roughly 2.6% falls within the top ten clones.

Findings and caveats that apply to the study as a whole: In this cohort, only TCR beta chains were sequenced, and detectable features were limited by the absence of alpha or paired-chain data. Strong co-occurrence of HLA alleles, especially DR and DQ, made assigning TCR associations to individual alleles difficult. The authors suggested that the approach could potentially be generalized to other disease states and immunological phenotypes. According to a later analysis, TCR association rates differed among HLA loci, with DRB1 alleles showing the most associated TCRs and HLA-C alleles showing the fewest. Linkage disequilibrium might explain the correlated functional status among segregating V segments, but an unknown experimental factor could not be excluded. In an earlier analysis of some 500 of the donors, most TCR beta V segments appeared in productive rearrangements about 87% or about 30% of the time, broadly matching IMGT annotations. HLA typing was unavailable for some donors at each locus, so association tests used only the typed subset. Compared with the approximately 720-donor mean, donors in an Asian-associated ancestry cluster had fewer N-insertions in productive TCRs, according to a later genetic analysis. A further reported finding was that TCR beta sequences accurately predicted the HLA-A and HLA-B alleles for most subjects in the first cohort. The classifier was reported to diagnose cytomegalovirus status with high specificity and sensitivity in both the original cohort and the validation cohort. In vitro tests confirmed that a few of the cytomegalovirus-associated TCR beta chains recognize cytomegalovirus antigens. A group of highly shared sequence variants was considered likely to be a technical artifact of the sequencing pipeline. A later genetic analysis associated a missense DCLRE1C variant with V-gene and J-gene trimming of TCR beta chains, and an independent cohort replicated the association. In the study, some 160 TCR beta chains were listed as associated with cytomegalovirus. According to a later analysis, parvovirus B19, influenza, CMV and Epstein-Barr virus appeared linked to several top co-occurrence clusters. Immune exposure information for the cohort was limited to CMV serostatus. At a false discovery rate of 0.05, a later analysis linked under 20,000 TCR beta sequences to specific HLA alleles. The earlier analysis of some 560 of the donors excluded seventeen rarely observed V segments, including chromosome 9 orphons, because counts were too low. While some public TCRs were present in many individuals, most TCR sequences turned up only very rarely across donors. A later analysis found that most CMV-associated TCR beta chains appeared HLA-restricted, with HLA associations seemingly driven largely by CMV exposure. The presence/absence analyses assumed that sequencing depth was roughly uniform across donors, and that assumption may not be true. A later analysis found that HLA-associated TCR beta chains were more clonally expanded and had lower generation probabilities than equally common non-associated chains.

About this clone itself: The antigen it binds to is not known. It has no much larger one-base neighbor in the sample; base qualities were not kept.

The material sequenced was PBMCs. This receptor was taken from a woman aged 40-49 years in good health and CMV-seropositive.

In nucleotides, the sequence is TGTGCCAGCAGCCCAGGAACAGCGGGGGTCCAAGAGACCCAGTACTTC. This gives the protein CASSPGTAGVQETQYF. Rearrangement joined TRBV7-2 to TRBJ2-5; 8 bases in the junction line up with TRBD2. V has 5 bases trimmed and J has 1 base trimmed; junction bases matching no gene number 9. Spanning cysteine to phenylalanine, the CDR3 consists of 16 amino acids. The read is trimmed to its CDR3 DNA, 48 bases read in frame from base 1. Looking up the germline V gene yields CDR1 SGHTA and CDR2 FQGNSA.